These 9 T cell receptor beta chains originate from one sample sequenced in a study of blood T cells in healthy people across ages. A J-beta primer mix and a sample-barcoded 5' primer were used in a second PCR of about 7 to 12 cycles. From the 5' RACE reads, TCRdb called clonotypes with MiXCR, one entry per CDR3 protein. The table records some 1.1 million distinct CDR3 sequences, more than 30% of them present only once. The material sequenced was blood. The receptors originated from a man between 18 and 29 years old in good health.

This clonotype showed up just a few times. V usage is TRBV4-1 and J usage is TRBJ1-2, with D perhaps TRBD1 (6 bases). V lost 6 bases and J 0 bases, leaving 14 bases between the germline ends. Germline V gene data show CDR1 as MGHRA and CDR2 as YSYEKL. This CDR3 is built from 15 residues. CDR3 coding DNA: TGCGCCAGCAGTCGCCGGGACAACTCTAACTATGGCTACACCTTC. This translates into CASSRRDNSNYGYTF.

This clonotype appeared a few times. The chain carries TRBV5-1 and TRBJ1-1, with 7 bases fitting TRBD1. The CDR3 loop spans 12 amino acids. Germline lookup yields CDR1 SGHRS and CDR2 YFSETQ. V gave up 8 bases and J gave up 9 bases; unmatched junction bases: 10. CDR3 coding DNA: TGCGCCAGTTACCATGACAGGGAACAAGCTTTCTTT. As protein: CASYHDREQAFF.

The chain employs TRBV6-5 and TRBJ1-2; D gene uncertain. Trimming took off 5 bases at V and 8 bases at J, with 15 bases between the two ends. Per the germline V gene, CDR1 is MNHEY and CDR2 is SVGAGI. The CDR3 covers 13 residues. The chain's CDR3 is CASSPDLYGGYTF. The CDR3 DNA reads TGTGCCAGCAGTCCGGACCTCTACGGGGGCTACACCTTC.

V usage is TRBV12-3 or TRBV12-4 and J usage is TRBJ2-3; the D gene is possibly TRBD1 (5 bases). The V end was cut by 6 bases, the J end by 4 bases, with 17 bases between. This CDR3 comprises 15 residues. As DNA, the CDR3 is TGTGCCAGCAGCCCAAGCCAGGGCACCGCAGATACGCAGTATTTT. Residues: CASSPSQGTADTQYF.

This clonotype was counted at least ten times. The chain has TRBV3-1 and TRBJ1-1; D gene ambiguous. Trimming took 2 bases from V and 0 from J, leaving 10 bases between them. The germline CDR1 and CDR2 sequences are LGHDT and YNNKEL (reference sequence). CDR3 length: 15 residues. The CDR3 DNA follows: TGTGCCAGCAGCCAAAACAGCTTCATGAACACTGAAGCTTTCTTT. Translating gives CASSQNSFMNTEAFF.

This clonotype was picked up a small number of times. V and J are TRBV9 and TRBJ2-1; the D is unclear. The CDR3 extends over 15 amino acids. The V end was cut by 0 bases, the J end by 4 bases, with 11 bases between. CDR1 SGDLS and CDR2 YYNGEE come from the germline V gene. The chain's CDR3 is CASSVESSPYNEQFF. CDR3 nucleotides: TGTGCCAGCAGCGTAGAGAGTTCACCATACAATGAGCAGTTCTTC.

This clonotype was counted a few times. The gene calls are TRBV20-1 and TRBJ1-5; D ambiguous. The length of the CDR3 is 13 residues. Looked up from germline, CDR1 is DFQATT and CDR2 is SNEGSKA (reference sequence). V lost 0 bases and J 3 bases, leaving 6 bases between the germline ends. CDR3 region: CSARDQNNQPQHF. DNA of the CDR3: TGCAGTGCTAGAGATCAGAACAATCAGCCCCAGCATTTT.

This chain joins TRBV2 and TRBJ1-2, with D tentatively TRBD1 (5 bases). Trimming removed 9 bases from V and 4 bases from J, with 9 bases in between. CDR3 length: 11 amino acids. CDR1 is SNHLY and CDR2 is FYNNEI in the germline V gene. The CDR3 loop is CARGTVYGYTF. As DNA, the CDR3 is TGTGCCAGAGGGACTGTCTATGGCTACACCTTC.

The rearrangement uses TRBV20-1 and TRBJ2-1; D might be TRBD1 (6 bases). The CDR3 spans 15 residues. The germline gives CDR1 DFQATT, CDR2 SNEGSKA (reference sequence). V shed 6 bases and J shed 5 bases, with 20 bases lying between them. DNA of the CDR3: TGCAGTGCCGGTGAAGTTATGGGGGCTGACAATGAGCAGTTCTTC. As protein: CSAGEVMGADNEQFF.